The entry below describes one T cell receptor beta chain. This sample stems from a study of blood T cell repertoires in COVID-19. Sequenced by immunoSEQ multiplex PCR; TCRdb stores in-frame clones only, minus some. The sample has tens of thousands of clones; 80% to 85% are singletons. The CDR3 runs to 15 residues. This sequence joins TRBV21-1 and TRBJ2-1; no check of the table's D call, TRBD1, against the DNA was made. TRBV21-1 is described as a pseudogene. The clonotype was recovered from a man aged 50-59 years with acute or convalescent COVID-19. The sequenced material came from peripheral blood. The CDR3 nucleotides are TGTGCCAGCAGCAAAAAAAGACACGGATGGAATGAGCAGTTCTTC. It encodes CASSKKRHGWNEQFF.